This T cell receptor beta chain was profiled in a study of blood T cell repertoires in COVID-19. Study background: T cells, B-cell-depleted T cells, or PBMCs supplied cDNA or gDNA.

In the original processing: Nucleated cell counts were estimated from reference gene primer amplification. Here immunoSEQ multiplex PCR was the method, and the copy in TCRdb shows in-frame clones only, minus some. V and J calls and clone size are copied from that table; D and trimming were computed from the DNA. The sample comprises about 180,000 clones, 79% of which are singletons, and roughly 8% rests with the top ten. Germline V gene lookup returns CDR1 WSHSY and CDR2 SAAADI. Trimming took 6 bases from V and 5 from J; bases not matched to a gene: 14. The CDR3 covers 16 residues. Patients in Seattle were enrolled during active infection, then followed longitudinally.

Sample: peripheral blood. The TCR comes from a woman between 55 and 75 years old with COVID-19, enrolled during active disease. The rearrangement links TRBV10-2 to TRBJ1-1; TRBD1 agrees at 8 bases. DNA of the CDR3: TGCGCCAGCAGGCAAACGGTCACAGGGGGTGGGACTGAAGCTTTCTTT. This encodes CASRQTVTGGGTEAFF.